The 20 T cell receptor beta chains reported below all come from one sample, sequenced in a study of T cell responses to AZD1222 COVID-19 vaccine. The repertoire was sequenced with immunoSEQ multiplex PCR; TCRdb's copy has only in-frame clones and lacks some. The sample has 100,000 or so clones, about 88% seen once; the top ten hold about 15%. This specimen was peripheral blood, taken on day 0 of AZD1222 vaccination. These receptors were collected from an adult in good health.

V usage is TRBV7-6 and J usage is TRBJ2-3; 9 bases fit TRBD1. The germline V gene encodes CDR1 SGHVS and CDR2 FNYEAQ. The length of the CDR3 is 18 residues. V trimming: 1 base; J trimming: 2 bases; junction bases outside the gene matches: 10. The DNA for the CDR3 is TGTGCCAGCAGCTTAGGTCACAGGGGGCCCGAGACCACAGATACGCAGTATTTT. Translated, it gives CASSLGHRGPETTDTQYF. The complete variable domain, with remaining parts taken from reference TRBV7-6 and TRBJ2-3, reads GAGVSQSPRYKVTKRGQDVALRCDPISGHVSLYWYRQALGQGPEFLTYFNYEAQQDKSGLPNDRFSAERPEGSISTLTIQRTEQRDSAMYRCASSLGHRGPETTDTQYFGPGTRLTVL.

The chain links TRBV7-9 to TRBJ2-7; no firm D call. Germline CDR1 reads SEHNR; CDR2 reads FQNEAQ (reference sequence). The CDR3 runs to 13 residues. The germline V and J ends were trimmed by 2 bases and 0 bases, with 5 bases remaining between them. CDR3 DNA: TGTGCCAGCAGCTTAAGCATCTCCTACGAGCAGTACTTC. It encodes CASSLSISYEQYF.

This clone was picked up one time. The J gene is TRBJ2-7, the V gene TRBV19; 11 bases line up with TRBD1. Per germline, CDR1 LNHDA and CDR2 SQIVND (reference sequence). Unmatched junction bases numbered 3, after V lost 1 base and J lost 4 bases. The length of the CDR3 is 15 residues. CDR3 DNA: TGTGCCAGTAGTATAGCAGGACAGGGGGCTTACGAGCAGTACTTC. Its protein product is CASSIAGQGAYEQYF.

This sequence joins TRBV3-1 (or the pseudogene TRBV3-2) and TRBJ1-5, with D possibly being TRBD1 (5 bases). Trimming removed 8 bases from V and 2 bases from J, with 13 bases in between. The CDR3 length is 14 residues. Looked up from germline, CDR1 is LGHDT and CDR2 is YNNKEL (reference sequence). The CDR3 DNA reads TGTGCCAGCTCAGGCGGGGGAGGCAATCAGCCCCAGCATTTT. Amino acid sequence: CASSGGGGNQPQHF.

The rearrangement joins TRBV7-2 to TRBJ1-6; TRBD1 matches 7 bases. CDR3 length: 15 residues. Germline V gene lookup returns CDR1 SGHTA and CDR2 FQGNSA. The V gene end was trimmed by 4 bases and the J gene end by 10 bases; junction bases not matched to a gene: 10. CDR3 region: CASSSTGLRGSPLHF. The CDR3 DNA is TGTGCCAGCAGCTCGACAGGGTTGAGAGGCTCACCCCTCCACTTT.

The chain joins TRBV14 to TRBJ1-2; possibly TRBD1 for D (5 bases). Deletions cut 6 bases from V and 7 bases from J, with 15 bases between. From germline, CDR1 is SGHDN and CDR2 FVKESK. CDR3 size: 13 residues. CDR3 sequence (DNA): TGTGCCAGCAGGCAGGACATTCACTCTGGCTACACCTTC. It translates to CASRQDIHSGYTF.

The chain joins TRBV7-2 to TRBJ2-1; D remains ambiguous. The CDR3 covers 15 residues. CDR1 is SGHTA and CDR2 is FQGNSA in the germline V gene. Deletions cut 3 bases from V and 7 bases from J, with 16 bases between. The CDR3 coding sequence is TGTGCCAGCAGCTTCGGCAGGAGTCCTTGGAATGAGCAGTTCTTC. Its protein product is CASSFGRSPWNEQFF.

The rearrangement uses TRBV7-9 and TRBJ2-3; D call uncertain. The V and J ends lost 6 bases and 2 bases respectively, with 15 bases between them. Germline assignment: CDR1 SEHNR and CDR2 FQNEAQ (reference sequence). The CDR3 has 15 amino acids. CDR3 loop: CASSDTPQFTDTQYF. DNA of the CDR3: TGTGCCAGCAGTGATACACCCCAGTTCACAGATACGCAGTATTTT.

The chain has TRBV15 and TRBJ2-7; tentative D call: TRBD2 (6 bases). The germline CDR1 and CDR2 sequences are LNHNV and YYDKDF (reference sequence). The CDR3 spans 13 residues. The ends were cut back, 1 base at V and 4 bases at J, with 8 bases in the middle. CDR3: CATSRVGGYEQYF. In nucleotides, the CDR3 is TGTGCCACCAGCAGAGTTGGGGGGTACGAGCAGTACTTC.

This clone was detected only a few times. V usage is TRBV28 and J usage is TRBJ2-7; 8 bases line up with TRBD1. Germline trimming cut 6 bases from V and 7 bases from J; bases unmatched to any gene: 11. CDR1 is MDHEN, CDR2 SYDVKM, per germline. The CDR3 covers 14 residues. The CDR3 nucleotides are TGTGCCAGCAGCTTAGCCAGGGGGCAGCGGGAGCAGTACTTC. It specifies CASSLARGQREQYF.

The chain combines TRBV21-1 with TRBJ2-1; the table's D call, TRBD1, was not checked against the DNA. TRBV21-1 corresponds to a pseudogene. The CDR3 has 16 residues. The CDR3 protein is CASSKLWTTGGNEQFF. The CDR3 DNA follows: TGTGCCAGCAGCAAACTATGGACTACAGGGGGCAATGAGCAGTTCTTC.

This rearrangement joins TRBV7-9 to TRBJ1-2; a possible D gene is TRBD1 (6 bases). The length of the CDR3 is 14 residues. Trimming stripped 7 bases from V and 6 bases from J, with 18 bases between. The germline gives CDR1 SEHNR, CDR2 FQNEAQ (reference sequence). CDR3 residues: CASTSITGNDGYTF. In DNA form, the CDR3 reads TGTGCCAGCACCTCCATTACAGGGAATGATGGCTACACCTTC.

The gene calls are TRBV19 and TRBJ2-1; no definite D call. Trimming took 9 bases from V and 0 from J, leaving 9 bases between them. The CDR3 has 13 amino acids. From germline, CDR1 is LNHDA and CDR2 SQIVND (reference sequence). The CDR3 nucleotides are TGTGCCAGCCGGTTGAGCTCCTACAATGAGCAGTTCTTC. As protein: CASRLSSYNEQFF. The whole variable domain, filled in from reference TRBV19 and TRBJ2-1, reads DGGITQSPKYLFRKEGQNVTLSCEQNLNHDAMYWYRQDPGQGLRLIYYSQIVNDFQKGDIAEGYSVSREKKESFPLTVTSAQKNPTAFYLCASRLSSYNEQFFGPGTRLTVL.

The rearrangement links TRBV18 to TRBJ2-7, with 10 bases identical to TRBD1. The CDR3 extends over 16 amino acids. The germline V gene has CDR1 KGHSH and CDR2 LQKENI. The V segment lost 1 base and the J segment 1 base; nucleotides outside the gene matches: 4. The CDR3 loop is CASSPRRQGASYEQYF. CDR3 nucleotides: TGTGCCAGCTCACCACGAAGACAGGGGGCATCCTACGAGCAGTACTTC.

V gene TRBV14 combines with J gene TRBJ1-3; TRBD1 might be the D (6 bases). CDR3 length: 15 amino acids. The ends were cut back, 4 bases at V and 2 bases at J, with 12 bases in the middle. Germline lookup yields CDR1 SGHDN and CDR2 FVKESK. The CDR3 nucleotides read TGTGCCAGCAGCCTCGCAGGGGTTCCTGGAAACACCATATATTTT. It specifies CASSLAGVPGNTIYF. Using reference TRBV14 and TRBJ1-3 for the parts outside the CDR3, the full variable domain is EAGVTQFPSHSVIEKGQTVTLRCDPISGHDNLYWYRRVMGKEIKFLLHFVKESKQDESGMPNNRFLAERTGGTYSTLKVQPAELEDSGVYFCASSLAGVPGNTIYFGEGSWLTVV.

The chain employs TRBV19 and TRBJ2-1, with TRBD2 identical over 9 bases. The CDR3 has 18 residues. Germline loops: CDR1 LNHDA, CDR2 SQIVND (reference sequence). V shed 1 base and J 5 bases; nucleotides not matched to a gene: 12. The CDR3 loop is CASSIGRGRTSENNEQFF. The CDR3 DNA is TGTGCCAGTAGTATAGGACGGGGGAGGACTAGCGAAAACAATGAGCAGTTCTTC.

The V call is TRBV20-1, the J call TRBJ2-7, with D perhaps being TRBD1 or TRBD2 (5 bases each). Germline loops: CDR1 DFQATT, CDR2 SNEGSKA (reference sequence). This CDR3 has 11 amino acids. The germline V and J ends were trimmed by 6 bases and 8 bases, with 14 bases remaining between them. CDR3 in amino acids: CSADSRGQQYF. The DNA for the CDR3 is TGCAGTGCCGATTCTCGGGGACAGCAGTACTTC.

The chain links TRBV28 to TRBJ2-7, with 7 positions matching TRBD1. The CDR3 is 12 residues long. Germline V gene data show CDR1 as MDHEN and CDR2 as SYDVKM. The V and J ends lost 9 bases and 4 bases, in that order; junction bases with no gene match: 6. The CDR3 DNA follows: TGTGCCAGTCTGGGGACAGCATACGAGCAGTACTTC. It yields the protein CASLGTAYEQYF. Drawing the rest from reference TRBV28 and TRBJ2-7, the complete variable domain is DVKVTQSSRYLVKRTGEKVFLECVQDMDHENMFWYRQDPGLGLRLIYFSYDVKMKEKGDIPEGYSVSREKKERFSLILESASTNQTSMYLCASLGTAYEQYFGPGTRLTVT.

The J gene is TRBJ1-1, the V gene TRBV5-1, with D unclear. Looked up from germline, CDR1 is SGHRS and CDR2 is YFSETQ. The CDR3 runs 14 residues. V was cut by 0 bases and J by 5 bases, with 11 bases left in between. This CDR3 reads CASSLEEGWTEAFF. CDR3 DNA: TGCGCCAGCAGCTTGGAGGAGGGTTGGACTGAAGCTTTCTTT.

This rearrangement joins TRBV20-1 to TRBJ2-7; D tentatively fits TRBD1 or TRBD2 (5 bases each). The CDR3 has 11 residues. V was pared by 5 bases and J by 5 bases, with 10 bases between. Germline CDR1 DFQATT, CDR2 SNEGSKA (reference sequence). CDR3 sequence (DNA): TGCAGTGCTCAGAGGGGAAACGAGCAGTACTTC. Translating it yields CSAQRGNEQYF.